This T cell receptor beta chain came from a study of T-cell reconstitution after alpha-beta-depleted transplantation in children. Using unique molecular identifiers, the investigators prepared the TCRbeta library. MiXCR, applied by TCRdb to the PCR reads, yields one record per CDR3 protein. The sample includes about 610,000 distinct CDR3 sequences, over 9.5% seen only once; the top ten take approximately 4.1%. V was shortened by 6 bases and J by 2 bases, with 11 bases between the two germline ends. Germline V gene data show CDR1 as LNHDA and CDR2 as SQIVND (reference sequence). This CDR3 region has 14 residues.

V gene TRBV19 combines with J gene TRBJ2-1; D may be TRBD2 (6 bases). The origin of this receptor is a human donor who donated a stem cell graft to a child with acute myeloid leukemia. This specimen consisted of PBMCs from the stem cell graft donor, obtained from the stem cell graft. CDR3 region: CASRIRTTYNEQFF. CDR3 DNA sequence: TGTGCCAGTAGAATTAGGACTACCTACAATGAGCAGTTCTTC.